The 11 T cell receptor beta chains in this list originate from one sample, sequenced in a study of T cells in Graves' hyperthyroidism and ophthalmopathy. Amplification of TCR beta CDR3 regions was performed using RNA transcripts as template. First-round RT-PCR of the TCR CDR3 relied on the HTBI primer set. One entry per CDR3 protein, called by TCRdb with MiXCR from the multiplex PCR reads. The repertoire consists of more than 500,000 distinct CDR3 sequences, with 16% occurring once and the leading ten covering about 3.8%. The source material was blood. Receptors were obtained from a woman aged 25 to 45 with Graves' hyperthyroidism.

V and J are TRBV30 and TRBJ1-6; D uncertain. With 3 bases removed from V and 7 bases from J, the gap between germline ends came to 13 bases. Germline CDR1 is GTSNPN and CDR2 is SVGIG (reference sequence). This CDR3 region has 14 residues. CDR3 sequence (DNA): TGTGCCTGGAGGATAAATGTTGGGAATTCACCCCTCCACTTT. It codes for CAWRINVGNSPLHF.

The genes are TRBV28 and TRBJ2-4; weak D call: TRBD2 (6 bases). The ends were cut back, 3 bases at V and 0 bases at J, with 15 bases in the middle. Germline V gene lookup returns CDR1 MDHEN and CDR2 SYDVKM. The CDR3 is 17 amino acids. CDR3 nucleotides: TGTGCCAGCAGTTTTTACGGGGAGGTTCTAGCCAAAAACATTCAGTACTTC. Protein product: CASSFYGEVLAKNIQYF.

This clonotype appeared a single time. This chain links TRBV6-1 with TRBJ2-7; 10 nucleotides align to TRBD2. This CDR3 region has 15 residues. V lost 6 bases to trimming and J lost 1 base; unmatched junction nucleotides: 6. Germline CDR1 reads MNHNS; CDR2 reads SASEGT. The DNA of the CDR3 is TGTGCCAGCAGCCCCCCAGCGGGAGGGTCCTACGAGCAGTACTTC. This translates into CASSPPAGGSYEQYF.

Many counts were recorded for this clonotype. The V gene is TRBV6-1, the J gene TRBJ1-2; tentatively, D is TRBD1 (5 bases). Germline V gene sequence: CDR1 MNHNS, CDR2 SASEGT. This CDR3 comprises 14 residues. The V end lost 7 bases, the J end lost 4 bases, and 16 bases lay between the germline ends. The CDR3 region is CASTLRGSFYGYTF. Here the CDR3 DNA reads TGTGCCAGCACTTTACGGGGCAGCTTCTATGGCTACACCTTC.

On this clonotype: This clone may be a read error of a much larger clone one base away. The chain joins TRBV2 to TRBJ2-7, with 11 bases matching TRBD2. Germline lookup yields CDR1 SNHLY and CDR2 FYNNEI. The CDR3 sequence is 15 residues long. Trimming at V came to 1 base and at J to 8 bases, leaving 7 bases not matched to a gene. CDR3 sequence (DNA): TGTGCCAGCAGTGAAGTAGCGGGAGGGGTATACAAGCAGTACTTC. This encodes CASSEVAGGVYKQYF.

This sequence joins TRBV6-2 or TRBV6-3 and TRBJ2-2; D not resolved. The CDR3 contains 13 residues. Germline V gives CDR1 MNHEY, CDR2 SVGEGT. Trimming cost V 6 bases and J 4 bases, with 9 bases left between them. CDR3 residues: CASSNGGTGELFF. CDR3 in DNA: TGTGCCAGCAGCAACGGTGGCACCGGGGAGCTGTTTTTT.

This clonotype was recorded once. This chain joins TRBV29-1 and TRBJ1-2; D may be TRBD1 (5 bases). The CDR3 consists of 14 residues. Trimming stripped 5 bases from V and 2 bases from J, with 15 bases between. The germline gives CDR1 SQVTM, CDR2 ANQGSEA. CDR3 DNA: TGCAGCGTTCCCGACCGGGACGCGAACTATGGCTACACCTTC. It codes for CSVPDRDANYGYTF.

The sample holds a few counts of this clonotype. V is TRBV7-9 and J is TRBJ2-7; D not certain. Per germline, CDR1 SEHNR and CDR2 FQNEAQ (reference sequence). V gave up 5 bases and J gave up 6 bases, with 11 bases separating them. The CDR3 has 12 residues. CDR3 amino acids: CASSPWIGEQYF. The CDR3 region has the DNA TGTGCCAGCAGCCCCTGGATTGGCGAGCAGTACTTC.

Ten or more counts support this clonotype. The chain employs TRBV5-1 and TRBJ1-5; 7 bases are a match to TRBD1. Germline V gene sequence: CDR1 SGHRS, CDR2 YFSETQ. The CDR3 has 19 amino acids. The J segment lost 0 bases and the V segment lost 0 bases, leaving 12 bases of the junction unmatched. The CDR3 DNA reads TGCGCCAGCAGCTTGGTATCAGGGGGGAGAAACCATAGCAATCAGCCCCAGCATTTT. Translating it yields CASSLVSGGRNHSNQPQHF.

The sample holds many counts of this clonotype. J is TRBJ2-5 and V is TRBV5-1; D ambiguous. The CDR3 is made up of 14 amino acids. Germline-derived CDR1 and CDR2 are SGHRS and YFSETQ. Trimming took off 4 bases at V and 2 bases at J, with 12 bases between the two ends. CDR3 sequence: CASSPAVRQETQYF. The CDR3 DNA is TGCGCCAGCAGCCCCGCCGTTAGGCAAGAGACCCAGTACTTC. Drawing the rest from reference TRBV5-1 and TRBJ2-5, the complete variable domain is KAGVTQTPRYLIKTRGQQVTLSCSPISGHRSVSWYQQTPGQGLQFLFEYFSETQRNKGNFPGRFSGRQFSNSRSEMNVSTLELGDSALYLCASSPAVRQETQYFGPGTRLLVL.

V usage is TRBV28 and J usage is TRBJ1-1; D unclear. Germline V CDR1 and CDR2: MDHEN, SYDVKM. The CDR3 extends over 13 amino acids. Trimming cost V 7 bases and J 5 bases, with 14 bases left between them. The chain's CDR3 is CASTPLGRTEAFF. The CDR3, as DNA: TGTGCCAGCACTCCTTTGGGGAGAACTGAAGCTTTCTTT.